These 26 T cell receptor beta chains were all obtained from the same sample, sequenced in a study of shared clonotypes between healthy human individuals. The table came from immunoSEQ multiplex PCR; TCRdb's copy has only in-frame clones and leaves some out. The table records over 2 million clones, about 90% of them present only once. Input material: naive CD4+ T cells from PBMCs. As for subset: CD45RA+ positively selected. These receptors were obtained from a man in his late teens or twenties in good health. Some clones in this sample may be carry-over from other donors' samples.

The rearrangement joins TRBV5-1 to TRBJ2-5; 7 bases agree with TRBD1. V lost 0 bases and J lost 2; bases outside the gene matches: 1. The CDR3 runs 14 residues. The germline V gene has CDR1 SGHRS and CDR2 YFSETQ. The CDR3, as DNA: TGCGCCAGCAGCTTGGAACAGGGGCAAGAGACCCAGTACTTC. Translation gives CASSLEQGQETQYF.

Note on this clone: This same CDR3 is encoded by further DNA sequences in the sample. V is TRBV7-9 and J is TRBJ2-7; D gene ambiguous. The CDR3 runs 13 residues. Germline V gene sequence: CDR1 SEHNR, CDR2 FQNEAQ (reference sequence). Between the trimmed V and J ends, which lost 1 base and 3 bases, there was a span of 7 bases. CDR3 nucleotides: TGTGCCAGCAGCTTAGTGAACAGCTACGAGCAGTACTTC. It specifies CASSLVNSYEQYF.

A word on this clone: Different DNA sequences within this sample yield the same CDR3. This chain connects TRBV6-5 to TRBJ1-1; D uncertain. From germline, CDR1 is MNHEY and CDR2 SVGAGI. The CDR3 runs to 14 residues. Between the trimmed V and J ends, which lost 6 bases and 0 bases, there was a span of 11 bases. CDR3 nucleotide sequence: TGTGCCAGCAGCCGCGGACGGATGAACACTGAAGCTTTCTTT. Protein: CASSRGRMNTEAFF.

The chain carries TRBV5-4 and TRBJ2-2; 11 bases line up with TRBD2. V lost 4 bases and J lost 4; bases outside the gene matches: 9. The germline V gene has CDR1 SGHNT and CDR2 YYREEE (reference sequence). This CDR3 spans 17 amino acids. CDR3 amino acids: CASSPWGGLAVTGELFF. DNA of the CDR3: TGTGCCAGCAGCCCCTGGGGGGGACTAGCGGTCACCGGGGAGCTGTTTTTT.

This chain joins TRBV5-1 and TRBJ2-1; 8 nucleotides align to TRBD2. The CDR3 sequence is 17 residues long. CDR1 and CDR2 from the germline V gene are SGHRS and YFSETQ. J gave up 1 base and V 1 base, and 7 bases lay outside the gene matches. CDR3 region: CASSLPLAGGSYNEQFF. CDR3 nucleotide sequence: TGCGCCAGCAGCTTGCCTCTCGCGGGAGGATCCTACAATGAGCAGTTCTTC.

This sequence joins TRBV7-3 and TRBJ1-3; D unclear. Germline-derived CDR1 and CDR2 are SGHTA and FQGTGA. The CDR3 contains 14 residues. The V end lost 1 base, the J end lost 6 bases, and 10 bases lay between the germline ends. CDR3: CASSLSSGSNTIYF. The CDR3 DNA follows: TGTGCCAGCAGCTTAAGTTCCGGGTCAAACACCATATATTTT.

This clone was seen a single time. CDR3 region: CASSRGEETQYF. In DNA form, the CDR3 reads TGTGCCAGCAGTCGGGGGGAAGAGACCCAGTACTTC. The chain couples TRBV2 to TRBJ2-5; TRBD2 agrees at 7 bases. The CDR3 contains 12 residues. CDR1 is SNHLY, CDR2 FYNNEI, per germline. V gave up 5 bases and J gave up 3 bases; unmatched junction bases: 0.

The chain couples TRBV9 to TRBJ2-1; 7 bases are a match to TRBD2. The CDR3 loop spans 15 amino acids. Trimming at V came to 3 bases and at J to 3 bases, leaving 6 bases not matched to a gene. Germline V gene lookup returns CDR1 SGDLS and CDR2 YYNGEE. This CDR3 reads CASSARDYNYNEQFF. CDR3 coding DNA: TGTGCCAGCAGCGCCCGGGACTACAACTACAATGAGCAGTTCTTC.

This clone was counted once. This sequence joins TRBV28 and TRBJ2-7, with 7 nucleotides matching TRBD2. The V gene end was trimmed by 5 bases and the J gene end by 2 bases; junction bases not matched to a gene: 6. The CDR3 spans 14 residues. The germline gives CDR1 MDHEN, CDR2 SYDVKM. CDR3 sequence (DNA): TGTGCCAGCAGTCCAACTAGCGCCGCCTACGAGCAGTACTTC. This encodes CASSPTSAAYEQYF.

The gene calls are TRBV4-3 and TRBJ2-3; TRBD1 aligns across 8 bases. The CDR3 consists of 17 residues. Germline-derived CDR1 and CDR2 are LGHNA and YSLEER. Trimming removed 0 bases from V and 4 bases from J; junction bases left unmatched: 9. In DNA form, the CDR3 reads TGCGCCAGCAGCCAAGAATGGCAGGGGGCGCTCCCAGATACGCAGTATTTT. It encodes CASSQEWQGALPDTQYF.

The chain carries TRBV5-1 and TRBJ2-7; the D is unclear. The germline V gene encodes CDR1 SGHRS and CDR2 YFSETQ. V was trimmed by 4 bases and J by 7 bases, leaving 24 bases between them. The CDR3 length is 16 residues. In nucleotides, the CDR3 is TGCGCCAGCAGCGTAGGCCCCGGACCCCTAGGAGTGGAGCAGTACTTC. Protein product: CASSVGPGPLGVEQYF.

This clone has only a few counts. This chain uses TRBV29-1 with TRBJ1-1; 8 bases fit TRBD1. CDR3 size: 13 residues. With 8 bases clipped from V and 6 bases from J, the junction kept 11 bases outside the gene matches. Germline lookup yields CDR1 SQVTM and CDR2 ANQGSEA. DNA for the CDR3: TGCAGCAGCGCCCAGGGGGCCGGCGCTGAAGCTTTCTTT. Translating it yields CSSAQGAGAEAFF.

The rearrangement links TRBV28 to TRBJ2-2; D gene ambiguous. Germline V CDR1 and CDR2: MDHEN, SYDVKM. V was pared by 7 bases and J by 6 bases, with 9 bases between. This CDR3 has 12 amino acids. This CDR3 is CASMGFAGELFF. The CDR3 bases are TGTGCCAGCATGGGGTTTGCCGGGGAGCTGTTTTTT.

The gene calls are TRBV7-3 and TRBJ2-3; 12 nucleotides agree with TRBD2. The CDR3 sequence is 17 residues long. The germline V gene encodes CDR1 SGHTA and CDR2 FQGTGA. Trimming took 5 bases from V and 3 from J; bases not matched to a gene: 9. CDR3 DNA sequence: TGTGCCAGCAGCCTAAGGCCTAGCGGGAGGGGAACAGATACGCAGTATTTT. It yields the protein CASSLRPSGRGTDTQYF.

This clone has a single count. The chain employs TRBV5-4 and TRBJ2-7; a possible D gene is TRBD1 (6 bases). The V end lost 0 bases, the J end lost 5 bases, and 12 bases lay between the germline ends. Germline V gene lookup returns CDR1 SGHNT and CDR2 YYREEE (reference sequence). This CDR3 region has 14 residues. For the CDR3, the DNA is TGTGCCAGCAGCTTGGCCACCAGGGGAAACGAGCAGTACTTC. Its protein product is CASSLATRGNEQYF.

Concerning this clone itself: This CDR3 is also generated by other DNA sequences in the sample. This rearrangement joins TRBV30 to TRBJ2-5; possible D gene TRBD2, 7 bases. Germline CDR1 reads GTSNPN; CDR2 reads SVGIG (reference sequence). The CDR3 length is 13 residues. The V end lost 0 bases, the J end lost 5 bases, and 10 bases lay between the germline ends. DNA of the CDR3: TGTGCCTGGAGTGTGGGGGGGCAGGAGACCCAGTACTTC. Translation: CAWSVGGQETQYF.

CDR3 amino acids: CAWSVGSGYEQYF. The CDR3 nucleotides are TGTGCCTGGAGTGTAGGTTCAGGTTACGAGCAGTACTTC. V gene TRBV30 combines with J gene TRBJ2-7, with D hard to call. Per the germline V gene, CDR1 is GTSNPN and CDR2 is SVGIG (reference sequence). The CDR3 totals 13 residues. V was trimmed by 0 bases and J by 4 bases, leaving 10 bases between them.

The chain recombines TRBV7-2 with TRBJ2-1; TRBD2 aligns across 7 bases. The CDR3 extends over 16 amino acids. Germline V gene sequence: CDR1 SGHTA, CDR2 FQGNSA. V lost 6 bases to trimming and J lost 0 bases; unmatched junction nucleotides: 8. Written as DNA, the CDR3 is TGTGCCAGCAGGGTTGTCGGGACTATCTCCTACAATGAGCAGTTCTTC. Encoded protein: CASRVVGTISYNEQFF.

This clone occurred once. The V call is TRBV28, the J call TRBJ1-3, with unresolved D. The CDR3 has 16 amino acids. Trimming took off 3 bases at V and 3 bases at J, with 15 bases between the two ends. CDR1 and CDR2 (germline): MDHEN, SYDVKM. The CDR3 coding sequence is TGTGCCAGCAGTTTTCTCCAGTTTACTCTTGGAAACACCATATATTTT. It encodes CASSFLQFTLGNTIYF.

The V call is TRBV10-3, the J call TRBJ2-7; D is unclear. V lost 0 bases, J lost 6 bases, and 9 bases lay in between. The CDR3 has 13 amino acids. Germline V CDR1 and CDR2: ENHRY, SYGVKD. The chain's CDR3 is CAISESKGVEQYF. The CDR3, as DNA: TGTGCCATCAGTGAGTCGAAGGGCGTCGAGCAGTACTTC.

The rearrangement links TRBV4-1 to TRBJ2-1, with TRBD2 as a possible D gene (5 bases). V was pared by 6 bases and J by 0 bases, with 15 bases between. This CDR3 spans 16 amino acids. Germline V lookup: CDR1 MGHRA, CDR2 YSYEKL. The CDR3 sequence: CASSQRNRGSYNEQFF. CDR3 coding DNA: TGCGCCAGCAGTCAAAGAAACCGGGGCTCCTACAATGAGCAGTTCTTC.

The V and J genes are TRBV19 and TRBJ1-2; D is unclear. Germline V lookup: CDR1 LNHDA, CDR2 SQIVND (reference sequence). CDR3 length: 16 amino acids. V dropped 4 bases and J dropped 3 bases, with 18 bases sitting between them. CDR3 in amino acids: CASSNKYERRDYGYTF. The CDR3 bases are TGTGCCAGTAGTAACAAGTATGAGCGGAGGGACTATGGCTACACCTTC.

The chain combines TRBV7-2 with TRBJ2-1; D is uncertain. CDR1 and CDR2 (germline): SGHTA, FQGNSA. Between the trimmed V and J ends, which lost 4 bases and 7 bases, there was a span of 8 bases. This CDR3 is 12 amino acids long. The CDR3 nucleotides read TGTGCCAGCAGCTCGTCCTGGAATGAGCAGTTCTTC. This sequence encodes CASSSSWNEQFF.

This chain connects TRBV2 to TRBJ2-2, with TRBD1 matching over 9 bases. Germline loops: CDR1 SNHLY, CDR2 FYNNEI. This CDR3 contains 15 residues. V trimming: 4 bases; J trimming: 4 bases; junction bases outside the gene matches: 4. CDR3 sequence reads: CASSGTGGRTGELFF. The CDR3 coding sequence is TGTGCCAGCAGTGGAACAGGGGGCCGCACCGGGGAGCTGTTTTTT.

With regard to this clone: The same CDR3 also results from other DNA sequences found in this sample. CDR3 DNA sequence: TGTGCCAGTACCCTCAGGGGGAGCAATCAGCCCCAGCATTTT. Translating gives CASTLRGSNQPQHF. The chain combines TRBV19 with TRBJ1-5, with 7 bases aligning to TRBD1. Germline V CDR1 and CDR2: LNHDA, SQIVND (reference sequence). The ends lost 7 bases at V and 1 base at J; junction bases unmatched: 4. CDR3 size: 14 residues.

The chain combines TRBV7-9 with TRBJ2-3, with 8 bases identical to TRBD1. The CDR3 sequence is 16 residues long. Germline lookup yields CDR1 SEHNR and CDR2 FQNEAQ (reference sequence). Germline trimming cut 5 bases from V and 6 bases from J; bases unmatched to any gene: 13. The CDR3 DNA sequence: TGTGCCAGCAGCCCACCTACAGGGGGTTGGGGTGATACGCAGTATTTT. Translating it yields CASSPPTGGWGDTQYF.